Below are 27 T cell receptor beta chains sequenced from a single sample in a study of monozygotic twins with inflammatory bowel disease. Using the 5' RACE reads, TCRdb records one entry per CDR3 protein without DNA. Recorded for this sample: some 83,000 distinct CDR3 sequences. Sequenced material: blood. Receptors were obtained from a human donor with ulcerative colitis or Crohn's disease, or a healthy co-twin of an affected twin (not recorded which).

V is TRBV18 and J is TRBJ1-1; as DNA is missing, the TRBD1 call by TCRdb cannot be tested. CDR1 is KGHSH, CDR2 LQKENI, per germline. This CDR3 is built from 15 residues. The CDR3 reads CASSQDTGAHTEAFF.

CDR3 sequence reads: CSVDLGTLLGTTEAFF. The chain couples TRBV29-1 to TRBJ1-1. Germline loops: CDR1 SQVTM, CDR2 ANQGSEA. This CDR3 contains 16 residues.

The chain has TRBV15 and TRBJ2-5; TCRdb picks TRBD2, but there is no DNA to check that call. The CDR3 extends over 14 amino acids. CDR1 and CDR2 (germline): LNHNV, YYDKDF (reference sequence). CDR3 amino acids: CATSGGLVQETQYF. The full variable domain, rest sourced from reference TRBV15 and TRBJ2-5, is DAMVIQNPRYQVTQFGKPVTLSCSQTLNHNVMYWYQQKSSQAPKLLFHYYDKDFNNEADTPDNFQSRRPNTSFCFLDIRSPGLGDTAMYLCATSGGLVQETQYFGPGTRLLVL.

The chain has TRBV19 and TRBJ1-2; there is no DNA to check the TCRdb D call of TRBD1. The CDR3 is made up of 13 amino acids. The germline V gene encodes CDR1 LNHDA and CDR2 SQIVND (reference sequence). The CDR3 reads CASSTTGGDGHTF. The full variable domain, in which reference TRBV19 and TRBJ1-2 provide the parts outside the CDR3, is DGGITQSPKYLFRKEGQNVTLSCEQNLNHDAMYWYRQDPGQGLRLIYYSQIVNDFQKGDIAEGYSVSREKKESFPLTVTSAQKNPTAFYLCASSTTGGDGHTFGSGTRLTVV.

The chain is built from TRBV9 and TRBJ2-7; as DNA is missing, the TRBD1 call by TCRdb cannot be tested. Germline V CDR1 and CDR2: SGDLS, YYNGEE. The CDR3 totals 17 residues. The CDR3 here is CASSESHRVRLVYEQYF.

The J gene is TRBJ2-1, the V gene TRBV5-1; TCRdb's assignment of TRBD2 cannot be checked, as there is no DNA. Germline CDR1 reads SGHRS; CDR2 reads YFSETQ. The CDR3 is 18 amino acids. The CDR3 sequence is CASSLAVTRTSGGNEQFF.

The gene calls are TRBV5-1 and TRBJ2-5; the D call of TRBD2 rests on TCRdb alone, since no DNA is present to check it. In germline, CDR1 is SGHRS, CDR2 YFSETQ. The CDR3 has 14 amino acids. The CDR3 spells CASSLKLAGETQYF.

The chain recombines TRBV11-2 with TRBJ2-3. CDR1 and CDR2 (germline): SGHAT, FQNNGV. The CDR3 loop spans 14 amino acids. This CDR3 is CTSSWFQSTDTQYF.

The chain has TRBV6-5 and TRBJ2-1; TCRdb picks TRBD2, but there is no DNA to check that call. The CDR3 consists of 17 residues. Germline CDR1 and CDR2: MNHEY and SVGAGI. CDR3 loop: CASSYSSFRGGYNEQFF.

The V gene is TRBV19, the J gene TRBJ2-3; TCRdb names TRBD2, which stays unverified in the absence of DNA. Germline V gene lookup returns CDR1 LNHDA and CDR2 SQIVND (reference sequence). This CDR3 has 17 amino acids. The CDR3 region is CASSIAGTSGGWYTQYF.

The chain couples TRBV19 to TRBJ1-2; there is no DNA to check the TCRdb D call of TRBD1. From germline, CDR1 is LNHDA and CDR2 SQIVND (reference sequence). The CDR3 has 13 residues. The CDR3 loop is CASTRDGAYGYTF.

The genes are TRBV20-1 and TRBJ1-1; the D gene TCRdb calls, TRBD1, cannot be checked with no DNA. The CDR3 extends over 16 amino acids. CDR1 is DFQATT, CDR2 SNEGSKA, per germline (reference sequence). The CDR3 is CSARVRGQVMNTEAFF.

V is TRBV5-1 and J is TRBJ2-7; the TCRdb call, TRBD1, lacks DNA for checking. The CDR3 sequence is 13 residues long. Germline CDR1 SGHRS, CDR2 YFSETQ. The CDR3 here is CASSLEGVYEQYF.

The V call is TRBV12-3 or TRBV12-4, the J call TRBJ2-2; TCRdb designates TRBD1, a call that cannot be tested without DNA. CDR3 size: 14 residues. The CDR3 region is CASSLGGGTGELFF.

V usage is TRBV14 and J usage is TRBJ1-6. Germline V gene lookup returns CDR1 SGHDN and CDR2 FVKESK. The CDR3 is 13 amino acids. CDR3 amino acids: CASRKAANSPLHF.

The chain combines TRBV6-1 with TRBJ1-2; the D call of TRBD1 rests on TCRdb alone, since no DNA is present to check it. The CDR3 length is 15 residues. Per the germline V gene, CDR1 is MNHNS and CDR2 is SASEGT. CDR3 sequence reads: CASGLGVPGVPGYTF.

The rearrangement links TRBV5-1 to TRBJ2-1; absent DNA, TCRdb's TRBD1 call cannot be checked. The CDR3 contains 15 residues. Germline lookup yields CDR1 SGHRS and CDR2 YFSETQ. This CDR3 is CASSPGTGGDNEQFF.

The chain has TRBV7-9 and TRBJ1-1; TCRdb reports TRBD1, a call that lacks DNA to check it against. The CDR3 is 15 amino acids. Germline V gene sequence: CDR1 SEHNR, CDR2 FQNEAQ (reference sequence). The CDR3 sequence is CASTYLQGAQVEAFF. The whole variable domain, filled in from reference TRBV7-9 and TRBJ1-1, reads DTGVSQNPRHKITKRGQNVTFRCDPISEHNRLYWYRQTLGQGPEFLTYFQNEAQLEKSRLLSDRFSAERPKGSFSTLEIQRTEQGDSAMYLCASTYLQGAQVEAFFGQGTRLTVV.

This chain connects TRBV2 to TRBJ1-2; TCRdb calls TRBD1, which cannot be checked without DNA. CDR3 length: 15 residues. Germline V CDR1 and CDR2: SNHLY, FYNNEI. CDR3: CASTQSGAANYGYTF.

This chain joins TRBV7-2 and TRBJ1-4; the D call of TRBD1 rests on TCRdb alone, since no DNA is present to check it. CDR3 length: 14 amino acids. Germline V gene data show CDR1 as SGHTA and CDR2 as FQGNSA. The CDR3 loop is CASSVGVHSEKLFF.

The chain combines TRBV10-3 with TRBJ2-5. This CDR3 region has 14 residues. The germline CDR1 and CDR2 sequences are ENHRY and SYGVKD. The CDR3 spells CAISNRLGQETQYF.

V is TRBV3-1 and J is TRBJ1-2; TCRdb indicates TRBD1, and absent DNA this call remains unverified. Germline V gene lookup returns CDR1 LGHDT and CDR2 YNNKEL (reference sequence). CDR3 size: 14 residues. The CDR3 reads CASSPGDRDYGYTF.

The chain is built from TRBV6-1 and TRBJ2-1; TCRdb lists TRBD1, though no DNA is available to test this call. Germline assignment: CDR1 MNHNS and CDR2 SASEGT. This CDR3 has 15 residues. This CDR3 reads CASRTREPLGNEQFF.

The chain links TRBV20-1 to TRBJ2-5; the D call of TRBD1 rests on TCRdb alone, since no DNA is present to check it. CDR3 size: 12 residues. Germline lookup yields CDR1 DFQATT and CDR2 SNEGSKA (reference sequence). The CDR3 sequence: CSAWDRGETQYF.

V usage is TRBV3-1 and J usage is TRBJ2-3; the TCRdb call, TRBD1, lacks DNA for checking. The germline CDR1 and CDR2 sequences are LGHDT and YNNKEL (reference sequence). CDR3 size: 15 residues. The CDR3 spells CASSPPRTRTDTQYF.

The chain couples TRBV6-2 or TRBV6-3 to TRBJ1-1; TCRdb's D call, TRBD1, is unchecked because there is no DNA. Germline values: CDR1 MNHEY, CDR2 SVGEGT. The CDR3 covers 16 residues. CDR3 protein: CASSYSRTGSNTEAFF.

The chain is built from TRBV10-3 and TRBJ1-2. Germline loops: CDR1 ENHRY, CDR2 SYGVKD. There are 11 residues in the CDR3. CDR3 in amino acids: CAISEQSGYTF.